Sequencing of this T cell receptor beta chain was carried out in a study of blood T cell repertoires in COVID-19. The wider study: The United States, Italy and Spain supplied acute and convalescent COVID-19 samples. PBMCs, B-cell-depleted T cells, or T cells provided the cDNA or gDNA that made up the material.

This clone was observed a handful of times. Original analysis: Amplification with reference gene primers provided the estimates of nucleated cell counts. Some clones are missing from TCRdb's copy, which holds only in-frame ones; the method was immunoSEQ multiplex PCR. D and trimming come from the DNA, and the V and J calls and clone size come from that table. In the table there are approximately 170,000 clones, around four fifths of which are singletons. Sequences were obtained from peripheral blood. This TCR was recovered from a man between 70 and 80 years old who had recovered from COVID-19.

The CDR3 region is CASSFAASNTGELFF. The CDR3 nucleotides read TGCGCCAGCAGCTTTGCGGCTTCTAACACCGGGGAGCTGTTTTTT. This chain uses TRBV5-1 with TRBJ2-2; D call uncertain. Trimming removed 2 bases at V and 2 bases at J, with 10 bases between. The CDR3 totals 15 residues. In germline, CDR1 is SGHRS, CDR2 YFSETQ. Drawing the rest from reference TRBV5-1 and TRBJ2-2, the complete variable domain is KAGVTQTPRYLIKTRGQQVTLSCSPISGHRSVSWYQQTPGQGLQFLFEYFSETQRNKGNFPGRFSGRQFSNSRSEMNVSTLELGDSALYLCASSFAASNTGELFFGEGSRLTVL.